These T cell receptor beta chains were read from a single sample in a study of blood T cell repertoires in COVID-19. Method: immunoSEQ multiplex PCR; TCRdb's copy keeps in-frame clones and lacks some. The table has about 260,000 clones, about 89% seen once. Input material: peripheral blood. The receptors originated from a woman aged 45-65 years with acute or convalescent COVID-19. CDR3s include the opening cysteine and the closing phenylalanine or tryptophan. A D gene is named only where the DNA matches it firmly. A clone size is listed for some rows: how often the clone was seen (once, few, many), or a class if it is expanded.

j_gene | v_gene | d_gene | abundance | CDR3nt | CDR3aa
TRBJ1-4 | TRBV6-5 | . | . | TGTGCCAGCAGACCTACAGGTGTTTGGGAAAAACTGTTTTTT | CASRPTGVWEKLFF
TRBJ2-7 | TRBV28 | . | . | TGTGCCAGCCAGTTTCTCGCAGGGGCTAGCTCCTACGAGCAGTACTTC | CASQFLAGASSYEQYF
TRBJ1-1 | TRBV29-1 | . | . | TGCAGCGTTGGACCGGACATGAACACTGAAGCTTTCTTT | CSVGPDMNTEAFF
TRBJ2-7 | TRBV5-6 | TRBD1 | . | TGTGCCAGCACCCGAACAGGGGCCTACGAGCAGTACTTC | CASTRTGAYEQYF
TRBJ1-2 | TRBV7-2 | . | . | TGTGCCAGCAGCTTAGAGGGGATCGGCTACACCTTC | CASSLEGIGYTF
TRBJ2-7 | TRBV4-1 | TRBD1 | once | TGCGCCAGCAGCCCTCGGACAGGGAAGACGGAGCAGTACTTC | CASSPRTGKTEQYF
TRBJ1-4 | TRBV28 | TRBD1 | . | TGTGCCAGCAGCACTTGGGACAGGGGGCCCGCCATCGGAAAACTGTTTTTT | CASSTWDRGPAIGKLFF
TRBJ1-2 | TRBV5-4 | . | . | TGTGCCAGCAGCTTCGCGGGGTCTTCGTTCGTTGGCTACACCTTC | CASSFAGSSFVGYTF
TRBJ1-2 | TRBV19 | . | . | TGTGCCAGTAGTCTGCAACCGATCGGGGTTGGCTACACCTTC | CASSLQPIGVGYTF
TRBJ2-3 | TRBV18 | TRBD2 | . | TGTGCCAGCTCACCAGCGGGGGGAGGCACAGATACGCAGTATTTT | CASSPAGGGTDTQYF
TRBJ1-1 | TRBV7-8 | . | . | TGTGCCAGCAGCTACTCCGGGGGGCGCGACACTGAAGCTTTCTTT | CASSYSGGRDTEAFF
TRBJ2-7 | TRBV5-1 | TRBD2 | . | TGCGCCAGCAGCCGGTCGGGAGGAATCTACGAGCAGTACTTC | CASSRSGGIYEQYF
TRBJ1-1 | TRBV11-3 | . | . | TGTGCCAGCAGCTTATGGCGGGGCACTGAAGCTTTCTTT | CASSLWRGTEAFF
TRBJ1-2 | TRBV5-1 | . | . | TGCGCCAGCAGCTTGGATTCTGAGGAGGGAAGAGGCTACACCTTC | CASSLDSEEGRGYTF
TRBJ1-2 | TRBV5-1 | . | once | TGCGCCAGCAGCATAGGACTACTCAACTATGGCTACACCTTC | CASSIGLLNYGYTF
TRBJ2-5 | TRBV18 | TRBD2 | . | TGTGCCAGCTCAACTCTCGGGACTAGCGGGGGCCAAGAGACCCAGTACTTC | CASSTLGTSGGQETQYF
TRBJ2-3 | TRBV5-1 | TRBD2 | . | TGCGCCAGCAGCTTGAGCGGGATGGGCCTCAGCACAGATACGCAGTATTTT | CASSLSGMGLSTDTQYF
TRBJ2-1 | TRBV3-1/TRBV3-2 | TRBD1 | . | TGTGCCAGCAGCCAAGGTGGGACAGCCTACAATGAGCAGTTCTTC | CASSQGGTAYNEQFF
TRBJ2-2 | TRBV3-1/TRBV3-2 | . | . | TGTGCCAGCAGCCAAGATTTGGGACTGAACACCGGGGAGCTGTTTTTT | CASSQDLGLNTGELFF
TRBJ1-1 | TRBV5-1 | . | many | TGCGCCAGCAGCTTGGACCCGGGGGGCACTGAAGCTTTCTTT | CASSLDPGGTEAFF
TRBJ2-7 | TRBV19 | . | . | TGTGCCAGTAGTATAAGCGTAGTTTACGAGCAGTACTTC | CASSISVVYEQYF
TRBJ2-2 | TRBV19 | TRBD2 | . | TGTGCCAGTAGTCCGACTAGCGGGAGTGCGGACACCGGGGAGCTGTTTTTT | CASSPTSGSADTGELFF
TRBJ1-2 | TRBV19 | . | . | TGTGCCAGTAGTATGCGAAAGATCGACTATGGCTACACCTTC | CASSMRKIDYGYTF
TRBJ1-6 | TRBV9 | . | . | TGTGCCAGCAGCGTCTTTGAGGGGGACTACTTAAATTCACCCCTCCACTTT | CASSVFEGDYLNSPLHF
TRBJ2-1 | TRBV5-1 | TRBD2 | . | TGCGCCAGCAGCTTGGCCCAGGGACTAGCTCTCAGTAAGCAGTTCTTC | CASSLAQGLALSKQFF
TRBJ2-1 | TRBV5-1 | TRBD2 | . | TGCGCCAGCGCAATAGCGGGACATGAGCAGTTCTTC | CASAIAGHEQFF
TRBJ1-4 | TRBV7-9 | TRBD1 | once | TGTGCCAGCAGCCCTGGACGGGACAGGGTGTTTGAAAAACTGTTTTTT | CASSPGRDRVFEKLFF
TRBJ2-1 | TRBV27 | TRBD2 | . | TGTGCCAGCGGAGCCCTAGCGGGAGGGCTTAATGAGCAGTTCTTC | CASGALAGGLNEQFF
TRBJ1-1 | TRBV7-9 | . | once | TGTGCCAGCAGCTTCTCCGAAGCTTTCTTT | CASSFSEAFF
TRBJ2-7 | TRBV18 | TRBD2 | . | TGTGCCAGCTCACGAGCGGGGACCTTATACGAGCAGTACTTC | CASSRAGTLYEQYF
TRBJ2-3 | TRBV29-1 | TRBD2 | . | TGCAGCGTGGGGACTACCGCCACAGATACGCAGTATTTT | CSVGTTATDTQYF
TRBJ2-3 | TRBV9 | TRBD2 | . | TGTGCCAGCAGCTTTAGCGGGAGGACCACAGATACGCAGTATTTT | CASSFSGRTTDTQYF
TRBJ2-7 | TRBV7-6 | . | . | TGTGCCAGCAGCCTGTCGGGGGGCGCGTACGAGCAGTACTTC | CASSLSGGAYEQYF
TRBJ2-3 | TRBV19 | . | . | TGTGCCAGTAGTATTCGACAGATAGATACGCAGTATTTT | CASSIRQIDTQYF
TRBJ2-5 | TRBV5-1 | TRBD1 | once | TGCGCCAGCAGCACCGGGACAGGCCAAGAGACCCAGTACTTC | CASSTGTGQETQYF
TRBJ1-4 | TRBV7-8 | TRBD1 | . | TGTGCCAGCAGCGACCCAGGGACAGGGGCTGTTGAAAAACTGTTTTTT | CASSDPGTGAVEKLFF
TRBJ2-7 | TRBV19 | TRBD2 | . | TGTGCCAGTAGTGAAGCGGGAATTCTCGACGAGCAGTACTTC | CASSEAGILDEQYF
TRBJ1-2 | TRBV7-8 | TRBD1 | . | TGTGCCAGCAGCTTAAAACAGGGGGCGGGTGGCTACACCTTC | CASSLKQGAGGYTF
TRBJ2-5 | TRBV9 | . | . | TGTGCCAGCAGTCCGACTGGCACACACCAAGAGACCCAGTACTTC | CASSPTGTHQETQYF
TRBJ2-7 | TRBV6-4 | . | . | TGTGCCAGCAGTGACCCGGGTAGGGGGAGGGCCCCCTACGAGCAGTACTTC | CASSDPGRGRAPYEQYF
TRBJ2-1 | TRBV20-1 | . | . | TGCAGTGCTACCACAACGACAGAGCAGTTCTTC | CSATTTTEQFF
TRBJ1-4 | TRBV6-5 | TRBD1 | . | TGTGCCAGCAGTTACTCGTACAGGGGATGGGATGAAAAACTGTTTTTT | CASSYSYRGWDEKLFF
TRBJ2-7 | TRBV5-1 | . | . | TGCGCCAGCGCCTGGGGAGTCACCTACGAGCAGTACTTC | CASAWGVTYEQYF
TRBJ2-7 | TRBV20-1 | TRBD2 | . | TGCAGTGTCGGGAGGGCCTACGAGCAGTACTTC | CSVGRAYEQYF
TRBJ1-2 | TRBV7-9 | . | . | TGTGCCAGCAGCCCTAGTGAAGGCTACACCTTC | CASSPSEGYTF
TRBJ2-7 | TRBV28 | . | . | TGTGCCAGCAGTTTATACAACTCCTACGAGCAGTACTTC | CASSLYNSYEQYF
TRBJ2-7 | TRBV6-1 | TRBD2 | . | TGTGCCAGCAGTGAGGGACTAGCGGACCTCTCCTACGAGCAGTACTTC | CASSEGLADLSYEQYF
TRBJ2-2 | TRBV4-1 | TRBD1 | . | TGCGCCAGCAGCCAAGAACAGGGGTTGACCGGGGAGCTGTTTTTT | CASSQEQGLTGELFF
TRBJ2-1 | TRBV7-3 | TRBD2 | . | TGTGCCAGCAGCTTAAGTGGCGGGAGGCCCTTCTACAATGAGCAGTTCTTC | CASSLSGGRPFYNEQFF
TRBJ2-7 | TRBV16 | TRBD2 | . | TGTGCCAGCAGCCAATCGATCAGGGGACTAGCGGGGGGAGTCTCCTACGAGCAGTACTTC | CASSQSIRGLAGGVSYEQYF
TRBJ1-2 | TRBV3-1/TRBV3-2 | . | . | TGTGCCAGCAGCTATTTACTTTCTAACTATGGCTACACCTTC | CASSYLLSNYGYTF
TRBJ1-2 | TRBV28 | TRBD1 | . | TGTGCCAGCAGTTTGGCAGGGGGCGACGGCTACACCTTC | CASSLAGGDGYTF